Sequencing of this TCR beta chain was carried out in a study of blood T cell repertoires in COVID-19. Study details: COVID-19 samples from acute and convalescent phases originated in the United States, Italy and Spain. The analysed material was cDNA or gDNA that came from T cells, B-cell-depleted T cells, or PBMCs.

In the authors' workflow: Amplification with reference gene primers provided the estimates of nucleated cell counts. This table comes from immunoSEQ multiplex PCR, and its TCRdb copy is limited to in-frame clones, with some not included. The DNA gave D and trimming, while V, J and clone size come from that table. The top ten hold about 4.4% of the sample, which has roughly 260,000 clones, roughly 82% seen once. The sequence was collected from a woman aged 70-85 years with acute or convalescent COVID-19. The source material was peripheral blood.

As DNA, the CDR3 is TGTGCCAGCAGCACAGGACAGGGAGTCTCTGGAAACACCATATATTTT. Its protein is CASSTGQGVSGNTIYF. The chain links TRBV5-4 to TRBJ1-3; 8 nucleotides line up with TRBD1. In germline, CDR1 is SGHNT, CDR2 YYREEE (reference sequence). CDR3 length equals 16 residues. V gave up 4 bases and J gave up 0 bases; unmatched junction bases: 6.